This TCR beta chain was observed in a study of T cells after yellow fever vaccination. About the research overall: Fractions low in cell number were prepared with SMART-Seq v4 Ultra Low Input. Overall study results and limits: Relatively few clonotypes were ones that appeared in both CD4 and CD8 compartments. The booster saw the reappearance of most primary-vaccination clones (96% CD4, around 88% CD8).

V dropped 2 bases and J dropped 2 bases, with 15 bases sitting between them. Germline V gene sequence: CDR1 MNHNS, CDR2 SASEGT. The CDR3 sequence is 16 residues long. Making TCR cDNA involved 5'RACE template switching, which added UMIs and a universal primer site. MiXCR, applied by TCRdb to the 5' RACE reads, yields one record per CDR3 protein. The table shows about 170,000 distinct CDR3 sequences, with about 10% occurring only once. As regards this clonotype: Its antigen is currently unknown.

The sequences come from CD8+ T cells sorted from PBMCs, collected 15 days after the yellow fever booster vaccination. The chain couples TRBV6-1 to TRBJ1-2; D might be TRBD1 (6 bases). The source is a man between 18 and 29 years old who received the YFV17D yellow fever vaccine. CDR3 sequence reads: CASSERRTAGNYGYTF. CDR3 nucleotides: TGTGCCAGCAGTGAAAGGAGGACAGCGGGGAACTATGGCTACACCTTC.